This entry concerns a single T cell receptor (beta chain). This specimen belongs to a study of OX40 agonist ivuxolimab in advanced cancers. Assay used: immunoSEQ multiplex PCR; TCRdb lists only in-frame clones, some missing. This table has approximately 10,000 clones, 88% appearing once. The junction had 5 bases not matched to a gene; V was cut back by 7 bases and J by 10 bases. The CDR3 runs to 14 residues. CDR1 is SNHLY and CDR2 is FYNNEI in the germline V gene. The chain links TRBV2 to TRBJ2-1; 15 bases match TRBD2. The source material was CD4+ or CD8+ T cells sorted from blood, sampled in a trial of the OX40 agonist ivuxolimab. The TCR sequence derives from an adult with an advanced solid tumor such as melanoma, head and neck, liver or kidney cancer. CDR3 coding DNA: TGTGCCAGCATAGCGGGACTAGCGGGAGGAGAGCAGTTCTTC. Its translation is CASIAGLAGGEQFF.